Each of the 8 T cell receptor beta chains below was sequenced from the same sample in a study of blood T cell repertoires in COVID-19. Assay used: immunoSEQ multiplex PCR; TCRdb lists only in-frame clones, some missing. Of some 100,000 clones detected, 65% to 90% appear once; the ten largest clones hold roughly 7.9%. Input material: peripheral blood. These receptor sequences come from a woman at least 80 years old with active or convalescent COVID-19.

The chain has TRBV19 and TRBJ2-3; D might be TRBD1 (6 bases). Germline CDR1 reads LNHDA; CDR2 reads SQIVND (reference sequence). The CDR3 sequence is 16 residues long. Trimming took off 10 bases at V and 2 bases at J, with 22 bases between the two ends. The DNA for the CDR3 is TGTGCCACCCGCCGGGCGGAATGGGACAACACAGATACGCAGTATTTT. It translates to CATRRAEWDNTDTQYF.

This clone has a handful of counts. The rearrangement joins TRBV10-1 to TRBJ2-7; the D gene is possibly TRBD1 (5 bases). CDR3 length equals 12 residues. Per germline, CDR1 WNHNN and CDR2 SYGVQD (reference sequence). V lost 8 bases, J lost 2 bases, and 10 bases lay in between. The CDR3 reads CASGAEPYEQYF. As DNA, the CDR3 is TGCGCCAGCGGGGCAGAACCCTACGAGCAGTACTTC.

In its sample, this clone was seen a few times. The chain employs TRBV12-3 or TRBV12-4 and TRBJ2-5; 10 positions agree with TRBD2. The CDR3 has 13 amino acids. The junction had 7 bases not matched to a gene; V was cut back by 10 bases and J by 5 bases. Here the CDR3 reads CATSGTSVETQYF. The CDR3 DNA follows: TGTGCCACCTCCGGGACTAGCGTGGAGACCCAGTACTTC.

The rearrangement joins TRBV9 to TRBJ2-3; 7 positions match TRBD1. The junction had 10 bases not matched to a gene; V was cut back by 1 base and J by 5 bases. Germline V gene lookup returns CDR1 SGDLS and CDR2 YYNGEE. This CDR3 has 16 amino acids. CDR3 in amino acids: CASSVSFRGNRDTQYF. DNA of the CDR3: TGTGCCAGCAGCGTATCCTTCAGGGGGAATAGAGATACGCAGTATTTT.

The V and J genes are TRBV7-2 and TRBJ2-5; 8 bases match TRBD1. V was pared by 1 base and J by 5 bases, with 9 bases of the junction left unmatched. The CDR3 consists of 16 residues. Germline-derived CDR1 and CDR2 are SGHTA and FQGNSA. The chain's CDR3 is CASSLGGQGFRETQYF. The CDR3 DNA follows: TGTGCCAGCAGCTTAGGAGGACAGGGCTTTAGGGAGACCCAGTACTTC.

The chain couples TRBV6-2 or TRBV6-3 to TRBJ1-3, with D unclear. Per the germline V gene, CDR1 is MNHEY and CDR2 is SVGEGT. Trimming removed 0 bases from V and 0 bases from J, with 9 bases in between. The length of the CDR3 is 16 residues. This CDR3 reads CASSYSVGISGNTIYF. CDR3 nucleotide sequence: TGTGCCAGCAGTTACTCCGTCGGGATCTCTGGAAACACCATATATTTT.

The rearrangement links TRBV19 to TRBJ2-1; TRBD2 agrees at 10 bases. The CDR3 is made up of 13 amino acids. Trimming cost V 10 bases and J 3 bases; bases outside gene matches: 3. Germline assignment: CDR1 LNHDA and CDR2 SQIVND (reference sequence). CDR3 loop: CAISSGGYNEQFF. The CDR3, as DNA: TGTGCCATTTCTAGCGGGGGCTACAATGAGCAGTTCTTC.

CDR3 loop: CASSINRDHGELFF. The CDR3, as DNA: TGTGCCAGCAGCATCAACAGGGATCACGGGGAGCTGTTTTTT. This rearrangement joins TRBV5-4 to TRBJ2-2; D is perhaps TRBD1 (6 bases). Trimming pared 4 bases from V and 7 bases from J, leaving 14 bases between. The germline CDR1 and CDR2 sequences are SGHNT and YYREEE (reference sequence). This CDR3 spans 14 amino acids.